This entry is about one T cell receptor (beta chain). The antigen is undetermined. Roughly 9.1 ml of fresh peripheral blood supplied the PBMCs. These data come from a study of T cells in Graves' hyperthyroidism and ophthalmopathy. Study-level points and caveats: Progression to ophthalmopathy was predicted a median of 6.5 months early.

It was RNA transcripts that yielded the amplified TCR beta CDR3 regions. Initially, a first-round RT-PCR of the TCR CDR3 employed the HTBI primer set. TCRdb passed the multiplex PCR reads through MiXCR, listing each CDR3 protein once. The sample has under 400,000 distinct CDR3 sequences; 12% to 15% are singletons. This CDR3 spans 13 amino acids. V was shortened by 1 base and J by 4 bases, with 7 bases between the two germline ends. Germline values: CDR1 LNHNV, CDR2 YYDKDF (reference sequence). The V gene is TRBV15, the J gene TRBJ1-1; D is perhaps TRBD1 (5 bases). Source material: blood. The sequence derives from a woman in her sixties or seventies with Graves' ophthalmopathy. Here the CDR3 reads CATSRVGGTEAFF. The CDR3 DNA sequence: TGTGCCACCAGCAGAGTCGGGGGCACTGAAGCTTTCTTT.